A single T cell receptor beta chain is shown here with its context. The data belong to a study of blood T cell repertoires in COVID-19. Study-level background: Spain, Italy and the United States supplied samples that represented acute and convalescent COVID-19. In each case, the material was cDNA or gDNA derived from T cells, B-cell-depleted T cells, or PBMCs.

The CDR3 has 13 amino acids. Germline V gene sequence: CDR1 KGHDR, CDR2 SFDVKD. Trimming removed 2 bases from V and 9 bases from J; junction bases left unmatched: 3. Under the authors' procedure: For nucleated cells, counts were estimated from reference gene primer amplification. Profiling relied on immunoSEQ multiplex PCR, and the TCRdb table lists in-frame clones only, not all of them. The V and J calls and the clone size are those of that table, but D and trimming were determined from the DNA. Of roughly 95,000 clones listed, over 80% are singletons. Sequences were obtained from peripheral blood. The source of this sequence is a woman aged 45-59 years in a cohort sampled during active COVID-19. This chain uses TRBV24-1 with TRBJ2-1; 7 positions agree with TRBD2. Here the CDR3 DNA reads TGTGCCACCAGTGATTGGAGCGGGACTGAGCAGTTCTTC. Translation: CATSDWSGTEQFF.